A selection of T cell receptor beta chains follows, all from one sample in a study of T cell responses to AZD1222 COVID-19 vaccine. Sequenced by immunoSEQ multiplex PCR; TCRdb stores in-frame clones only, minus some. The repertoire holds about 150,000 clones, with about nine tenths as singletons. The starting material was peripheral blood, obtained 28 days after the second AZD1222 dose. The receptors here all came from an adult who received the AZD1222 COVID-19 vaccine. The CDR3 runs from the conserved cysteine through the conserved F or W. Size is omitted from some rows. Given values are once, few, many or a class for expanded clones.

v_call: TRBV18; j_call: TRBJ1-3; clone_size: .; cdr3_aa: CASSAQGAGNTIYF
v_call: TRBV28; j_call: TRBJ1-1; clone_size: .; cdr3_aa: CASTLLRGGVNTEAFF
v_call: TRBV7-2; j_call: TRBJ2-1; clone_size: .; cdr3_aa: CASSFSSGRSYNEQFF
v_call: TRBV7-9; j_call: TRBJ1-1; clone_size: .; cdr3_aa: CASTPGRNTEAFF
v_call: TRBV7-8; j_call: TRBJ1-1; clone_size: .; cdr3_aa: CASSPKVGYDTEAFF
v_call: TRBV30; j_call: TRBJ1-4; clone_size: .; cdr3_aa: CAWSRQSNEKLFF
v_call: TRBV28; j_call: TRBJ1-3; clone_size: once; cdr3_aa: CASSILGDTIYF
v_call: TRBV6-4; j_call: TRBJ1-1; clone_size: .; cdr3_aa: CASRATTGGADTEAFF
v_call: TRBV7-3; j_call: TRBJ1-2; clone_size: .; cdr3_aa: CASSLRDGDGYTF
v_call: TRBV10-3; j_call: TRBJ1-5; clone_size: .; cdr3_aa: CAISLALDQPQHF
v_call: TRBV18; j_call: TRBJ1-1; clone_size: .; cdr3_aa: CASSPQVNTEAFF
v_call: TRBV28; j_call: TRBJ2-2; clone_size: .; cdr3_aa: CASSYLAGGTGELFF
v_call: TRBV19; j_call: TRBJ2-3; clone_size: .; cdr3_aa: CASSKDFTDTQYF
v_call: TRBV3-1/TRBV3-2; j_call: TRBJ2-1; clone_size: .; cdr3_aa: CASSQRGLYNEQFF
v_call: TRBV7-9; j_call: TRBJ1-1; clone_size: .; cdr3_aa: CASSTKPGRRNTEAFF
v_call: TRBV7-2; j_call: TRBJ1-2; clone_size: .; cdr3_aa: CASRPKGQNYGYTF
v_call: TRBV7-3; j_call: TRBJ1-5; clone_size: .; cdr3_aa: CASSLDGGGNQPQHF
v_call: TRBV21-1; j_call: TRBJ1-2; clone_size: .; cdr3_aa: CASSKVQGASGYTF